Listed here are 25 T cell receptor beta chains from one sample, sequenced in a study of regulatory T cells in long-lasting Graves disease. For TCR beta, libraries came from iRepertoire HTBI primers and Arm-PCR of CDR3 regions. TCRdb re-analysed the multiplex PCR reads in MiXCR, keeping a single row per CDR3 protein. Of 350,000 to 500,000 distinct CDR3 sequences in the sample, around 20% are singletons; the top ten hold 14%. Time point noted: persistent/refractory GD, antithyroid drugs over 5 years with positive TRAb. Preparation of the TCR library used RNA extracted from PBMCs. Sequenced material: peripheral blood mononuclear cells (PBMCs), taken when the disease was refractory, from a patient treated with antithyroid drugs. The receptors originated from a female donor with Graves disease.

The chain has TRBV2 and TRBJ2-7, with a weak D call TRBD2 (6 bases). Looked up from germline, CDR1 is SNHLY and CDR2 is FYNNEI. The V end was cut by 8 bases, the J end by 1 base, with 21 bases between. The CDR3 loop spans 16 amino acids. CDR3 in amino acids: CASRGLESRRSYEQYF. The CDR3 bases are TGTGCCAGCCGGGGACTTGAGAGCAGGCGTTCCTACGAGCAGTACTTC.

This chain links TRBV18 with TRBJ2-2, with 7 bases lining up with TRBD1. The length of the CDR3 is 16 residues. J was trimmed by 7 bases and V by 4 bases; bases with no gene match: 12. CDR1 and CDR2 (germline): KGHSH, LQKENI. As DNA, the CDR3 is TGTGCCAGCTCACTAAGTCGAGGGGGCCATGGCGGGGAGCTGTTTTTT. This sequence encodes CASSLSRGGHGGELFF.

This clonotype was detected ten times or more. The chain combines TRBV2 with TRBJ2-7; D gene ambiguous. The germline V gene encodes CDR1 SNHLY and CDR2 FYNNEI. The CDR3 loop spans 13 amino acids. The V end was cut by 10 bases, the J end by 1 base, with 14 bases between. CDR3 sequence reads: CATINSTSYEQYF. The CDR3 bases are TGTGCCACCATTAACAGTACGTCCTACGAGCAGTACTTC.

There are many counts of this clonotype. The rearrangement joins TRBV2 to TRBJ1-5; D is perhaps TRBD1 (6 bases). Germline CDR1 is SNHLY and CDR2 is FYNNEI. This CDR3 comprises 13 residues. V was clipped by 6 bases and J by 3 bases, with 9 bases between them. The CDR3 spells CASRDRPNQPQHF. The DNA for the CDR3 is TGTGCCAGCAGGGACAGACCCAATCAGCCCCAGCATTTT.

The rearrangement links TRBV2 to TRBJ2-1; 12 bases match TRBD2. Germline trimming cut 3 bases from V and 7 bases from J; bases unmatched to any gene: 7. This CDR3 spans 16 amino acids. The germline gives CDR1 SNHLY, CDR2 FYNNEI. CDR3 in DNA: TGTGCCAGCAGTGAGATACTAGCGGGAGGTTGGAATGAGCAGTTCTTC. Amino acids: CASSEILAGGWNEQFF.

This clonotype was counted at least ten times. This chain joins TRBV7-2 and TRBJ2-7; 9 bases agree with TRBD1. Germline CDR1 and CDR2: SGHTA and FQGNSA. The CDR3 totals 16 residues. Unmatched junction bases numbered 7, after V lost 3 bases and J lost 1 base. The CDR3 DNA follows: TGTGCCAGCAGCTTGAGATCCGGGACAGGGTCCTACGAGCAGTACTTC. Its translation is CASSLRSGTGSYEQYF.

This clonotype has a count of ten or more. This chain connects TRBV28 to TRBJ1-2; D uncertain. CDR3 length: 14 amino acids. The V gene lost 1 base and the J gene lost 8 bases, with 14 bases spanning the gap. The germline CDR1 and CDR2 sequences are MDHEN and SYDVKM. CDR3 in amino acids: CASSLSAGSDGYTF. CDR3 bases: TGTGCCAGCAGTTTATCGGCGGGGAGCGACGGCTACACCTTC.

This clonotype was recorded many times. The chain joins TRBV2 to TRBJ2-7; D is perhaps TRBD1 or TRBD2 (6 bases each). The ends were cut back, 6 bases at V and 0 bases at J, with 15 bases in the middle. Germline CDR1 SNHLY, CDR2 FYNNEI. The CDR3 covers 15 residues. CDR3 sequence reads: CASREGQVPSYEQYF. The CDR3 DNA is TGTGCCAGCAGGGAGGGACAAGTCCCCTCCTACGAGCAGTACTTC.

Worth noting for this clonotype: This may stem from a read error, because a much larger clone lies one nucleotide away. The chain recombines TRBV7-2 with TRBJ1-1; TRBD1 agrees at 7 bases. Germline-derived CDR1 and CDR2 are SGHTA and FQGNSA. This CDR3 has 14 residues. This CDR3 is CASSSPDRNTEASF. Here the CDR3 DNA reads TGTGCCAGCAGCTCCCCGGACAGGAACACTGAAGCTTCCTTT.

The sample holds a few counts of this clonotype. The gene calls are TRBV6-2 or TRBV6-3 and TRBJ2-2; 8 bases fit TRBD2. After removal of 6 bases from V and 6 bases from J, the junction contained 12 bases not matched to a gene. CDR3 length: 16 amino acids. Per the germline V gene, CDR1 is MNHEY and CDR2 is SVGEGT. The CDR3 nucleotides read TGTGCCAGCAGCCCCCACAGCGGGAGTGGCGCCGGGGAGCTGTTTTTT. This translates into CASSPHSGSGAGELFF.

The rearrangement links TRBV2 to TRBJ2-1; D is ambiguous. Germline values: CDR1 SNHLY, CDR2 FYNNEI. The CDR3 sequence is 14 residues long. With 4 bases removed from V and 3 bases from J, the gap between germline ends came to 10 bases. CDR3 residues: CASSAKFVYNEQFF. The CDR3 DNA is TGTGCCAGCAGTGCCAAGTTCGTCTACAATGAGCAGTTCTTC.

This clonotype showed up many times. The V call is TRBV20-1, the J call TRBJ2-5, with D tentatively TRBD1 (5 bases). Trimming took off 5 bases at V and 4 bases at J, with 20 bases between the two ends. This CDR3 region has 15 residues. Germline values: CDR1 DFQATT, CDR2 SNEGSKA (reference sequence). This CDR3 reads CSAPPQDSPGETQYF. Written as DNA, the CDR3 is TGCAGTGCTCCGCCCCAAGACAGTCCGGGAGAGACCCAGTACTTC.

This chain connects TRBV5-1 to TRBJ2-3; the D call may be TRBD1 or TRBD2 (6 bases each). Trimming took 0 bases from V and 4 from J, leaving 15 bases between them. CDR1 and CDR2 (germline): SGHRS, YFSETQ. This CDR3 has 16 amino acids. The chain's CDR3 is CASSLDRVGGPDTQYF. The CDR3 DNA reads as TGCGCCAGCAGCTTGGACAGGGTTGGGGGGCCAGATACGCAGTATTTT.

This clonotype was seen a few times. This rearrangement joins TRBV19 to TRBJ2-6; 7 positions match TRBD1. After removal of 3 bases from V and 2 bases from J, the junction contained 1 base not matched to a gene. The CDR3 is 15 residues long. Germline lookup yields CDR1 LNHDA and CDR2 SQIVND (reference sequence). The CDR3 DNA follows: TGTGCCAGTAGTATCACAGGGGCTGGGGCCAACGTCCTGACTTTC. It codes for CASSITGAGANVLTF.

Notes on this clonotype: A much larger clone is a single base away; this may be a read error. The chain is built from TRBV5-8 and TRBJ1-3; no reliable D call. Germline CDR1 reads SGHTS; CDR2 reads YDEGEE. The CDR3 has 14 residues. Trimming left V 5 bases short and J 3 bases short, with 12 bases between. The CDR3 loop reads CASRATDGGNTIYF. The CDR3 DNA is TGTGCCAGCAGGGCTACCGACGGTGGAAACACCATATATTTT. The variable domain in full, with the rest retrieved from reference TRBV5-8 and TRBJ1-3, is EAGVTQSPTHLIKTRGQQATLRCSPISGHTSVYWYQQALGLGLQFLLWYDEGEERNRGNFPPRFSGRQFPNYSSELNVNALELEDSALYLCASRATDGGNTIYFGEGSWLTVV.

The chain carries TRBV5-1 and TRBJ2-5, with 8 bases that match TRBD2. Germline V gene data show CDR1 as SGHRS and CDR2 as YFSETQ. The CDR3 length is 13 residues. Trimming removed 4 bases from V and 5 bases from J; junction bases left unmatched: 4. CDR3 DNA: TGCGCCAGCAGCCCAGCGGGAGCGGAGACCCAGTACTTC. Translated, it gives CASSPAGAETQYF.

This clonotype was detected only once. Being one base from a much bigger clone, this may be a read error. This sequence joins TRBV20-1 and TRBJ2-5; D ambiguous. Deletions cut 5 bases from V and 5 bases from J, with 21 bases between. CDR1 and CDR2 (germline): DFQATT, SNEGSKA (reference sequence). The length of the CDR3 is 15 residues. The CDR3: CSAHPIGSGLETQYF. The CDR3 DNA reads TGCAGTGCTCATCCGATAGGCTCGGGTCTGGAGACCCAGTACTTC.

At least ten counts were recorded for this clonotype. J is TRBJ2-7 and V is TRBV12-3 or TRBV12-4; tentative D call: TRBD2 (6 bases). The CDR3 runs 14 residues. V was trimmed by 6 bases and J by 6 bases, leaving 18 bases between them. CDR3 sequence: CASRRPGERAEQYF. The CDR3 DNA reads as TGTGCCAGCAGAAGACCGGGAGAACGGGCCGAGCAGTACTTC.

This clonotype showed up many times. CDR3 loop: CASSPDVGGNTGELFF. The DNA for the CDR3 is TGTGCCAGCAGTCCCGACGTCGGGGGAAACACCGGGGAGCTGTTTTTT. The chain links TRBV2 to TRBJ2-2; D possibly corresponds to TRBD2 (6 bases). V dropped 5 bases and J dropped 2 bases, with 15 bases sitting between them. This CDR3 is built from 16 residues. CDR1 and CDR2 (germline): SNHLY, FYNNEI.

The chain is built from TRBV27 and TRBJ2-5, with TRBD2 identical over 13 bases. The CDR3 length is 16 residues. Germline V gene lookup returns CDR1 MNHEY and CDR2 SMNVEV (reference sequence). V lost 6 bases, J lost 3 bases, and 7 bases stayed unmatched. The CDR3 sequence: CASSKLAGGPKETQYF. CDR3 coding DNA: TGTGCCAGCAGCAAACTAGCGGGAGGGCCCAAAGAGACCCAGTACTTC.

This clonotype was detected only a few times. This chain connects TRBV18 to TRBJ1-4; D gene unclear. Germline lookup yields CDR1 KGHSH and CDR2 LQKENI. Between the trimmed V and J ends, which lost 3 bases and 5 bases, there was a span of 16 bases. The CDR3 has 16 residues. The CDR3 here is CASSPYWTSGNEKLFF. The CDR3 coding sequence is TGTGCCAGCTCACCCTACTGGACCTCTGGGAATGAAAAACTGTTTTTT.

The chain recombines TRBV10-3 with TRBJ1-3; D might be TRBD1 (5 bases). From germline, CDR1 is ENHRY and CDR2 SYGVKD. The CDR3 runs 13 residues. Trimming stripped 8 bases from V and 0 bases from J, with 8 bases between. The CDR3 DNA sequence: TGTGCCATCCTGGACAACTCTGGAAACACCATATATTTT. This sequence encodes CAILDNSGNTIYF.

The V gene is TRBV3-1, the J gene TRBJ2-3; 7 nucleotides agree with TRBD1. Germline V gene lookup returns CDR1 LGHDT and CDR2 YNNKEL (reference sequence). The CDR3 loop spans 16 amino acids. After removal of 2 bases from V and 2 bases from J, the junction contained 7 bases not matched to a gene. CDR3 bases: TGTGCCAGCAGCCAATCTCCAGGGGGACCCACAGATACGCAGTATTTT. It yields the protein CASSQSPGGPTDTQYF.

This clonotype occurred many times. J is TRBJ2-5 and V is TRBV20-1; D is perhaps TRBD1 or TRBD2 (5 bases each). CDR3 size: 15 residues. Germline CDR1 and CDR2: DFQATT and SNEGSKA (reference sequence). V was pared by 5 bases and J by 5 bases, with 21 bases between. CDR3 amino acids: CSAERPGTRVETQYF. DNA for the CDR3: TGCAGTGCTGAAAGACCCGGGACGAGAGTCGAGACCCAGTACTTC.

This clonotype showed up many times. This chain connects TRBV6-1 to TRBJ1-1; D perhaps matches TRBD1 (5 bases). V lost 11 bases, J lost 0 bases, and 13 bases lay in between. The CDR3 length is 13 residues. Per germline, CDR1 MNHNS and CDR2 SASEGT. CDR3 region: CAGGGYMNTEAFF. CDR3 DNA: TGTGCCGGGGGGGGATATATGAACACTGAAGCTTTCTTT.